The clone carrying this T cell receptor beta chain is a singleton in its sample. Its specificity is unknown. The entry originates in a study of T cell repertoires in cytomegalovirus infection. TCRdb re-analysed the reads in MiXCR, keeping a single row per CDR3 protein. The sample contains around 500,000 distinct CDR3 sequences, more than 40% of which appear only once. The J segment lost 4 bases and the V segment lost 6 bases, leaving 18 bases of the junction unmatched. The CDR3 is 18 amino acids. CDR1 is MNHEY and CDR2 is SMNVEV in the germline V gene (reference sequence). J is TRBJ2-1 and V is TRBV27; 7 bases map to TRBD2. The sequences come from cultured PBMCs, collected from culture after CMV antigen stimulation. The sequence came from a human donor in good health (CMV status not recorded). Some clones in this sample may be carry-over from other donors' samples. As DNA, the CDR3 is TGTGCCAGCAGCTCCAAGTTACCGGCGGGGCGGGGGTACAATGAGCAGTTCTTC. Its translation is CASSSKLPAGRGYNEQFF.